A single TCR beta chain is shown here with its context. Its antigen remains unknown. The sample originates from a study of cytomegalovirus exposure and HLA in healthy donors. Study outcomes and limitations: Data from an earlier analysis indicated that most TCR beta V segments were productive either about 87% or about 30% of the time. TRBV6-2, TRBV6-3 and some other V segments were unresolvable in 87-base-pair reads.

Germline V gene data show CDR1 as MNHEY and CDR2 as SVGAGI. The ends lost 1 base at V and 2 bases at J; junction bases unmatched: 6. This CDR3 contains 16 residues. Vbeta (60) and Jbeta (13) primers were used in the PCR. Profiled with immunoSEQ multiplex PCR; TCRdb holds only in-frame clones, not every one. The profile shows some 200,000 clones, over 75% of them singletons. The sequenced sample consisted of PBMCs. The clonotype originates from a man aged 45-60 years in good health and CMV-seronegative. This sequence joins TRBV6-5 and TRBJ2-7, with 9 bases aligning to TRBD1. CDR3 residues: CASSYYWGQGAYEQYF. In DNA, the CDR3 is TGTGCCAGCAGTTACTATTGGGGACAGGGTGCCTACGAGCAGTACTTC.